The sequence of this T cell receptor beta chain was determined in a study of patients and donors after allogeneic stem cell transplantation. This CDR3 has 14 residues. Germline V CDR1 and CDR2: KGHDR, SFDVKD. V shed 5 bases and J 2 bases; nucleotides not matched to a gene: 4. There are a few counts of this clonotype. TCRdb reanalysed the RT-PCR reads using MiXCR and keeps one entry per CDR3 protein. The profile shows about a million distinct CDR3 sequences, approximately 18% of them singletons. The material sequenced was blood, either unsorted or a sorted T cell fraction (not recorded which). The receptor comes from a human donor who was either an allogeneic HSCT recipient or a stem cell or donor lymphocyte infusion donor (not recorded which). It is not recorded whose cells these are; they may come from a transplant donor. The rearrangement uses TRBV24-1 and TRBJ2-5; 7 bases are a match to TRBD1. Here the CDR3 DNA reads TGTGCCACCAGTGGTTCAGGGGGTCAAGAGACCCAGTACTTC. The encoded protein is CATSGSGGQETQYF.